The sequence of this TCR beta chain was determined in a study of T cell responses to AZD1222 COVID-19 vaccine. Across the whole study: Second-dose timings of about 4 or about 12 weeks were pooled.

Clones were sequenced by immunoSEQ multiplex PCR, and TCRdb holds only the in-frame ones, with some missing. The data show about 150,000 clones, around 87% seen once. The starting material was peripheral blood, obtained on day 0 of AZD1222 vaccination. The sequence was collected from an adult in good health.

CDR3 region: CASSLSKTANSPLHF. In DNA form, the CDR3 reads TGTGCCAGCAGCCTAAGCAAGACAGCCAATTCACCCCTCCACTTT. The genes are TRBV4-2 and TRBJ1-6; D perhaps matches TRBD1 (5 bases). Looked up from germline, CDR1 is LGHNA and CDR2 is YNFKEQ. Trimming took off 4 bases at V and 7 bases at J, with 14 bases between the two ends. The CDR3 consists of 15 residues.